This T cell receptor (beta chain) was profiled in a study of OX40 agonist ivuxolimab in advanced cancers. In its sample, this clone was seen once. Its antigen is as yet unknown. Profiled with immunoSEQ multiplex PCR; TCRdb holds only in-frame clones, not every one. The table includes 30,000 to 35,000 clones, under 85% detected once. Germline CDR1 reads SGDLS; CDR2 reads YYNGEE. The CDR3 has 15 residues. The V end was cut by 3 bases, the J end by 1 base, with 13 bases between. The study's findings and limits: Among T cells, CD8+ cells averaged more expanded clones than CD4+ cells.

This TCR was recovered from an adult with an advanced solid tumor such as melanoma, head and neck, liver or kidney cancer. V is TRBV9 and J is TRBJ1-2; TRBD1 might be the D (5 bases). The material was CD4+ or CD8+ T cells sorted from blood, obtained in a trial of the OX40 agonist ivuxolimab. The CDR3 protein is CASSEGTRLNYGYTF. The DNA for the CDR3 is TGTGCCAGCAGCGAGGGGACGCGCCTTAACTATGGCTACACCTTC.